These 17 T cell receptor beta chains were all obtained from the same sample, sequenced in a study of shared clonotypes between healthy human individuals. This table comes from immunoSEQ multiplex PCR, and its TCRdb copy is limited to in-frame clones, with some not included. There are 950,000 to 1,100,000 clones in the sample; about 76% occur only once, and roughly 1.4% lies in the top ten. Material: memory CD4+ T cells sorted from blood. The subset was: CD45RA-negative fraction. The receptors originated from a man younger than 30 in good health.

V and J are TRBV6-1 and TRBJ1-4; D ambiguous. CDR1 and CDR2 (germline): MNHNS, SASEGT. The germline V and J ends were trimmed by 0 bases and 8 bases, with 16 bases remaining between them. This CDR3 contains 16 residues. The CDR3, as DNA: TGTGCCAGCAGTGAAGCAAGGCACTCGTTTTTAGAAAAACTGTTTTTT. Its translation: CASSEARHSFLEKLFF.

The chain employs TRBV7-2 and TRBJ1-5; TRBD1 matches at 9 bases. This CDR3 is built from 15 residues. Germline V gene lookup returns CDR1 SGHTA and CDR2 FQGNSA. Trimming cost V 6 bases and J 5 bases; bases outside gene matches: 8. The CDR3 protein is CASSSGQGSYQPQHF. CDR3 nucleotide sequence: TGTGCCAGCAGTTCGGGACAGGGAAGTTATCAGCCCCAGCATTTT. Full variable domain (rest looked up from reference TRBV7-2 and TRBJ1-5): GAGVSQSPSNKVTEKGKDVELRCDPISGHTALYWYRQSLGQGLEFLIYFQGNSAPDKSGLPSDRFSAERTGGSVSTLTIQRTQQEDSAVYLCASSSGQGSYQPQHFGDGTRLSIL.

This chain links TRBV4-1 with TRBJ1-2; 7 bases line up with TRBD1. J was trimmed by 4 bases and V by 0 bases; bases with no gene match: 11. The CDR3 is made up of 17 amino acids. The germline V gene has CDR1 MGHRA and CDR2 YSYEKL. This CDR3 is CASSQDRRQGTGYGYTF. The CDR3 nucleotides read TGCGCCAGCAGCCAAGACCGAAGACAGGGCACGGGCTATGGCTACACCTTC.

V and J are TRBV18 and TRBJ1-1, with 7 bases matching TRBD1. Germline values: CDR1 KGHSH, CDR2 LQKENI. V shed 2 bases, J shed 11 bases, and the junction held 11 bases outside the gene matches. The CDR3 spans 14 residues. CDR3: CASSPNSGTEYAFF. The CDR3 nucleotides are TGTGCCAGCTCACCAAATTCCGGGACAGAGTATGCTTTCTTT.

The chain carries TRBV2 and TRBJ1-6; a possible D gene is TRBD1 (5 bases). Germline V gene lookup returns CDR1 SNHLY and CDR2 FYNNEI. CDR3 length: 14 residues. V lost 8 bases and J 0 bases, leaving 8 bases between the germline ends. CDR3 in DNA: TGTGCCAGCGAGACAGACTCCTATAATTCACCCCTCCACTTT. This sequence encodes CASETDSYNSPLHF. The variable domain in full, with the rest retrieved from reference TRBV2 and TRBJ1-6, is EPEVTQTPSHQVTQMGQEVILRCVPISNHLYFYWYRQILGQKVEFLVSFYNNEISEKSEIFDDQFSVERPDGSNFTLKIRSTKLEDSAMYFCASETDSYNSPLHFGNGTRLTVT.

CDR3 in DNA: TGTGCCTGGAAACAGGGGGTAATAAGTTACACCGGGGAGCTGTTTTTT. This sequence encodes CAWKQGVISYTGELFF. The chain couples TRBV30 to TRBJ2-2, with 8 bases that match TRBD1. V dropped 4 bases and J dropped 3; count of bases not matched to a gene: 10. CDR1 is GTSNPN and CDR2 is SVGIG in the germline V gene (reference sequence). The CDR3 spans 16 residues.

V and J are TRBV19 and TRBJ2-1; D is ambiguous. V shed 0 bases and J shed 4 bases, with 13 bases lying between them. The germline gives CDR1 LNHDA, CDR2 SQIVND (reference sequence). The CDR3 is 16 residues long. CDR3 DNA: TGTGCCAGTAGTATAGATGGTATCGGCGTGTACAATGAGCAGTTCTTC. Amino acids: CASSIDGIGVYNEQFF.

As DNA, the CDR3 is TGTGCCAGCTCACCGGACAGGGGGCGGACAGATACGCAGTATTTT. Its translation is CASSPDRGRTDTQYF. The V call is TRBV18, the J call TRBJ2-3; 11 positions agree with TRBD1. The CDR3 runs to 15 residues. J gave up 3 bases and V 3 bases, and 2 bases lay outside the gene matches. The germline CDR1 and CDR2 sequences are KGHSH and LQKENI.

V gene TRBV7-2 combines with J gene TRBJ2-1, with D perhaps TRBD1 (5 bases). CDR1 is SGHTA and CDR2 is FQGNSA in the germline V gene. The germline V and J ends were trimmed by 5 bases and 1 base, with 9 bases remaining between them. The length of the CDR3 is 14 residues. CDR3 loop: CASSRQRSYNEQFF. The DNA of the CDR3 is TGTGCCAGCAGCCGACAGCGATCCTACAATGAGCAGTTCTTC.

In its sample, this clone was seen a few times. This chain joins TRBV5-1 and TRBJ2-5; 9 nucleotides agree with TRBD2. In germline, CDR1 is SGHRS, CDR2 YFSETQ. The length of the CDR3 is 16 residues. V was clipped by 5 bases and J by 4 bases; unmatched bases: 12. CDR3 in amino acids: CASSSGSGGPGETQYF. The CDR3, as DNA: TGCGCCAGCAGTAGCGGGAGCGGGGGCCCAGGAGAGACCCAGTACTTC.

The genes are TRBV7-6 and TRBJ2-3, with D tentatively TRBD1 (5 bases). This CDR3 contains 15 residues. The germline CDR1 and CDR2 sequences are SGHVS and FNYEAQ. Trimming cost V 1 base and J 3 bases, with 11 bases left between them. CDR3 loop: CASSLGTGLTDTQYF. The CDR3 coding sequence is TGTGCCAGCAGCTTAGGAACAGGTTTGACAGATACGCAGTATTTT.

This chain links TRBV5-8 with TRBJ2-5; D unclear. Germline CDR1 is SGHTS and CDR2 is YDEGEE. This CDR3 comprises 13 residues. V was shortened by 1 base and J by 0 bases, with 4 bases between the two germline ends. CDR3 residues: CASSLSHQETQYF. DNA of the CDR3: TGTGCCAGCAGCTTGTCCCACCAAGAGACCCAGTACTTC.

The chain couples TRBV15 to TRBJ1-2; 9 bases align to TRBD1. Unmatched junction bases numbered 11, after V lost 3 bases and J lost 6 bases. The CDR3 contains 16 residues. Germline assignment: CDR1 LNHNV and CDR2 YYDKDF (reference sequence). This chain's CDR3 is CATSRGDRVMWDGYTF. DNA of the CDR3: TGTGCCACCAGCAGGGGGGACAGGGTCATGTGGGATGGCTACACCTTC.

V gene TRBV7-2 combines with J gene TRBJ2-7; the D gene is possibly TRBD2 (6 bases). Germline CDR1 and CDR2: SGHTA and FQGNSA. The V end was cut by 0 bases, the J end by 2 bases, with 14 bases between. This CDR3 is built from 16 residues. CDR3 region: CASSLAQASAPYEQYF. In DNA form, the CDR3 reads TGTGCCAGCAGCTTAGCGCAGGCTAGCGCTCCCTACGAGCAGTACTTC.

The genes are TRBV19 and TRBJ2-3; D may be TRBD2 (5 bases). Trimming removed 6 bases from V and 5 bases from J, with 15 bases in between. The germline V gene has CDR1 LNHDA and CDR2 SQIVND (reference sequence). The CDR3 length is 14 residues. As DNA, the CDR3 is TGTGCCAGTAGAACCCGGGTAGGAGGAGATACGCAGTATTTT. It specifies CASRTRVGGDTQYF. Together with reference TRBV19 and TRBJ2-3, the CDR3 gives the full variable domain: DGGITQSPKYLFRKEGQNVTLSCEQNLNHDAMYWYRQDPGQGLRLIYYSQIVNDFQKGDIAEGYSVSREKKESFPLTVTSAQKNPTAFYLCASRTRVGGDTQYFGPGTRLTVL.

The chain carries TRBV6-1 and TRBJ1-1; perhaps TRBD1 as D (5 bases). The CDR3 is made up of 13 amino acids. Germline lookup yields CDR1 MNHNS and CDR2 SASEGT. Deletions cut 6 bases from V and 7 bases from J, with 15 bases between. The CDR3 DNA sequence: TGTGCCAGCAGCTACCCAGGGCTGGGTGAAGCTTTCTTT. Protein product: CASSYPGLGEAFF.

The chain uses TRBV9 and TRBJ2-4; D gene uncertain. This CDR3 has 13 residues. The V gene lost 0 bases and the J gene lost 10 bases, with 11 bases spanning the gap. The germline V gene encodes CDR1 SGDLS and CDR2 YYNGEE. The CDR3 loop is CASSVGEGIIQYF. The CDR3 region has the DNA TGTGCCAGCAGCGTAGGAGAAGGGATTATTCAGTACTTC.